Listed below are T cell receptor beta chains from one sample, sequenced in a study of shared clonotypes between healthy human individuals. TCRdb's copy holds only in-frame clones and misses some; the assay was immunoSEQ multiplex PCR. The sample contains some 1.1 million clones, 77% of which appear only once. Sequences were obtained from memory CD4+ T cells from PBMCs. The receptors originated from a man aged 18-30 years in good health. Some clones in this sample may be carry-over from other donors' samples. Each CDR3 is given with its conserved first and last residue. Fields, in order: V gene, J gene, CDR3 protein.

V: TRBV7-8; J: TRBJ1-3; CDR3: CASSLVQTPRGNTIYF
V: TRBV2; J: TRBJ2-2; CDR3: CASQPDRGNTGELFF
V: TRBV5-1; J: TRBJ2-4; CDR3: CASSLGLAGGTNIQYF
V: TRBV7-3; J: TRBJ1-1; CDR3: CASSLRPPQGENTEAFF
V: TRBV10-3; J: TRBJ2-7; CDR3: CAISPTGNYEQYF
V: TRBV30; J: TRBJ1-4; CDR3: CAWTGQGVPGYEKLFF
V: TRBV7-3; J: TRBJ1-1; CDR3: CASSLGGRGTEAFF
V: TRBV2; J: TRBJ2-5; CDR3: CASRGQGPQETQYF
V: TRBV5-6; J: TRBJ2-7; CDR3: CASSLTSGDIYEQYF
V: TRBV27; J: TRBJ2-7; CDR3: CASSLGGYEQYF
V: TRBV5-1; J: TRBJ2-1; CDR3: CASSPGQGYVHEQFF
V: TRBV18; J: TRBJ2-7; CDR3: CASSPPTGGYEQYF
V: TRBV11-1; J: TRBJ2-1; CDR3: CASSDRTGYNEQFF
V: TRBV28; J: TRBJ1-1; CDR3: CASTPAQGGWDTEAFF
V: TRBV28; J: TRBJ2-1; CDR3: CATTQLSEQFF
V: TRBV18; J: TRBJ1-1; CDR3: CASSPGPNTEAFF
V: TRBV19; J: TRBJ1-1; CDR3: CASSTPGRRNTEAFF
V: TRBV5-4; J: TRBJ2-3; CDR3: CASSSPTSGNTDTQYF
V: TRBV18; J: TRBJ2-7; CDR3: CASSPRTGPAYEQYF
V: TRBV28; J: TRBJ2-7; CDR3: CASSLPRNVGPDEQYF
V: TRBV2; J: TRBJ1-5; CDR3: CASSEGGFSNRPQHF
V: TRBV2; J: TRBJ2-7; CDR3: CASSRDQGLEQYF
V: TRBV7-9; J: TRBJ1-1; CDR3: CASSSGSIQNTEAFF
V: TRBV29-1; J: TRBJ2-3; CDR3: CSVGGTSTDTQYF
V: TRBV5-4; J: TRBJ2-6; CDR3: CASSLGGRTSSGANVLTF
V: TRBV18; J: TRBJ2-4; CDR3: CASSPPAGISNIQYF
V: TRBV6-5; J: TRBJ1-1; CDR3: CASSARNGWMTEAFF
V: TRBV5-1; J: TRBJ1-1; CDR3: CASSPAPDTEAFF
V: TRBV6-5; J: TRBJ2-7; CDR3: CASSYLTGTVYEQYF
V: TRBV27; J: TRBJ2-3; CDR3: CASYLRDYLGGDTQYF
V: TRBV2; J: TRBJ2-7; CDR3: CASSLTYEQYF
V: TRBV5-8; J: TRBJ1-3; CDR3: CASTLDWGANTIYF
V: TRBV9; J: TRBJ2-7; CDR3: CASSPQGQGEYEQYF
V: TRBV28; J: TRBJ1-5; CDR3: CASSTRGINQPQHF
V: TRBV7-3; J: TRBJ2-3; CDR3: CASSLWSSGSINTQYF
V: TRBV5-4; J: TRBJ1-1; CDR3: CASSFGGHSTEAFF
V: TRBV5-1; J: TRBJ2-3; CDR3: CASSLGGTWGRTDTQYF
V: TRBV7-3; J: TRBJ2-5; CDR3: CASSQTGGETQYF
V: TRBV19; J: TRBJ2-5; CDR3: CASSMGRETQYF
V: TRBV7-9; J: TRBJ2-3; CDR3: CASSLVRGRGTDTQYF
V: TRBV5-1; J: TRBJ2-6; CDR3: CASSLAQNSGANVLTF
V: TRBV19; J: TRBJ2-1; CDR3: CASSLRSAGHNEQFF
V: TRBV25-1; J: TRBJ1-2; CDR3: CASSEVGGQGFYGYTF
V: TRBV7-9; J: TRBJ2-7; CDR3: CASSYWGGFEQYF
V: TRBV7-2; J: TRBJ1-3; CDR3: CASSSQTGNTIYF
V: TRBV19; J: TRBJ1-1; CDR3: CASTLPGPNTEAFF
V: TRBV6-5; J: TRBJ2-7; CDR3: CASSFGTLSSYEQYF
V: TRBV19; J: TRBJ1-5; CDR3: CASGQNFNQPQHF
V: TRBV5-6; J: TRBJ2-1; CDR3: CASSLAWGLAGVNEQFF
V: TRBV6-1; J: TRBJ2-7; CDR3: CASRRQGADEQYF
V: TRBV2; J: TRBJ1-3; CDR3: CASSEALGRPSGNTIYF
V: TRBV15; J: TRBJ1-5; CDR3: CATQMDTQTQPQHF